Below, 5 T cell receptor beta chains from the same sample are listed, as sequenced in a study of OX40 agonist ivuxolimab in advanced cancers. Measured with immunoSEQ multiplex PCR; TCRdb has only the in-frame clones, and not every one. The data show under 90,000 clones, with 85% to 95% seen just once and roughly an eighth held by the top ten. The sample here was CD4+ or CD8+ T cells sorted from blood, taken in a trial of the OX40 agonist ivuxolimab. The source of these receptors is an adult with an advanced solid tumor such as melanoma, head and neck, liver or kidney cancer.

Only one count was recorded for this clone. The J gene is TRBJ1-2, the V gene TRBV4-3; TRBD1 matches 7 bases. Germline lookup yields CDR1 LGHNA and CDR2 YSLEER. V lost 5 bases to trimming and J lost 0 bases; unmatched junction nucleotides: 6. CDR3 length equals 15 residues. CDR3 sequence reads: CASSTRDRANYGYTF. The CDR3 DNA sequence: TGCGCCAGCAGCACCCGGGACAGAGCTAACTATGGCTACACCTTC.

The chain carries TRBV5-6 and TRBJ1-5; D might be TRBD1 (5 bases). CDR3 size: 14 residues. In germline, CDR1 is SGHDT, CDR2 YYEEEE. The V end was cut by 1 base, the J end by 4 bases, with 9 bases between. As DNA, the CDR3 is TGTGCCAGCAGCTTGTGGGGCGGTAATCAGCCCCAGCATTTT. This translates into CASSLWGGNQPQHF.

The gene calls are TRBV28 and TRBJ2-7; no clear D. CDR3 length: 12 residues. Germline V lookup: CDR1 MDHEN, CDR2 SYDVKM. Trimming took 4 bases from V and 1 from J, leaving 5 bases between them. The CDR3 loop is CASSWVSYEQYF. The DNA of the CDR3 is TGTGCCAGCAGTTGGGTTTCCTACGAGCAGTACTTC. The variable domain in full, completed from reference TRBV28 and TRBJ2-7, reads DVKVTQSSRYLVKRTGEKVFLECVQDMDHENMFWYRQDPGLGLRLIYFSYDVKMKEKGDIPEGYSVSREKKERFSLILESASTNQTSMYLCASSWVSYEQYFGPGTRLTVT.

This chain connects TRBV6-4 to TRBJ2-7; no reliable D call. Germline assignment: CDR1 MRHNA and CDR2 SNTAGT. The CDR3 has 14 amino acids. V was trimmed by 3 bases and J by 3 bases, leaving 12 bases between them. In DNA form, the CDR3 reads TGTGCCAGCAGTGAGGAAGGGAACTTCTACGAGCAGTACTTC. It codes for CASSEEGNFYEQYF.

The J gene is TRBJ2-1, the V gene TRBV7-9, with 11 bases matching TRBD2. Germline CDR1 is SEHNR and CDR2 is FQNEAQ (reference sequence). CDR3 size: 15 residues. V was clipped by 4 bases and J by 4 bases; unmatched bases: 3. The CDR3 here is CASSSGLAAYNEQFF. The CDR3 DNA sequence: TGTGCCAGCAGCTCGGGACTAGCGGCTTACAATGAGCAGTTCTTC.